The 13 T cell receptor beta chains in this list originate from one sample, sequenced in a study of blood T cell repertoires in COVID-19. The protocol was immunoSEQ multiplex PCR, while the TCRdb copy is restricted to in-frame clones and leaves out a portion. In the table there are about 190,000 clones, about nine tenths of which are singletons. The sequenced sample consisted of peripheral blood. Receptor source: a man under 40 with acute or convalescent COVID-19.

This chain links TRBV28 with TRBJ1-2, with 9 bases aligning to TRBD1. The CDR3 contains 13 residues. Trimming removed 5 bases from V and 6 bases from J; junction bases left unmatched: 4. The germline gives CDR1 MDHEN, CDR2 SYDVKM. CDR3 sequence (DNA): TGTGCCAGCAGTCGTCGGACAGGGGATGGCTACACCTTC. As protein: CASSRRTGDGYTF.

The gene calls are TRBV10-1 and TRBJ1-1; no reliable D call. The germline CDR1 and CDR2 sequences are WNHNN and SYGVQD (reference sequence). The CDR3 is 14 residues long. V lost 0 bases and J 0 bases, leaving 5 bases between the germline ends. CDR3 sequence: CASSESKMNTEAFF. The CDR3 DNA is TGCGCCAGCAGTGAGTCTAAAATGAACACTGAAGCTTTCTTT.

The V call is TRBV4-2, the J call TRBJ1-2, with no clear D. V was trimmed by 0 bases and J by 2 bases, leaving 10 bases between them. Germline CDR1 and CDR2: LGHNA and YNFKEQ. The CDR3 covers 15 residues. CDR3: CASSQERAVNYGYTF. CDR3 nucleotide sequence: TGTGCCAGCAGCCAAGAGCGGGCCGTGAACTATGGCTACACCTTC.

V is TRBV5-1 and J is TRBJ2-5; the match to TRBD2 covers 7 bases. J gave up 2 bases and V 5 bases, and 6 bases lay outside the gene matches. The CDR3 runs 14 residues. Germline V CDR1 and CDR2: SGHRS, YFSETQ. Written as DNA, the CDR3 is TGCGCCAGCAGACCGCAAGCGGGGCAAGAGACCCAGTACTTC. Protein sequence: CASRPQAGQETQYF.

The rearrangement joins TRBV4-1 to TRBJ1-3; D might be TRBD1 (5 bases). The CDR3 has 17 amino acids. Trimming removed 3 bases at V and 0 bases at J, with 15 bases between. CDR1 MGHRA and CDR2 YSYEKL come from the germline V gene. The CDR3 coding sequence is TGCGCCAGCAGCCAGAGCTGGGGCCCGGCCTCTGGAAACACCATATATTTT. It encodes CASSQSWGPASGNTIYF.

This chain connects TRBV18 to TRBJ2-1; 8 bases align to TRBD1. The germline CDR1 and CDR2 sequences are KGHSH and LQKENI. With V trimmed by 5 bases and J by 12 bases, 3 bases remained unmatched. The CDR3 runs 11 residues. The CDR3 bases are TGTGCCAGCTCAACAGACAGGGGGCAGTTCTTC. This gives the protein CASSTDRGQFF.

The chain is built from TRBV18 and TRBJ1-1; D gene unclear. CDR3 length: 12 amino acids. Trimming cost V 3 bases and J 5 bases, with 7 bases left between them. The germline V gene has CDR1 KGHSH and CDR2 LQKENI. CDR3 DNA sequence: TGTGCCAGCTCACCGTCGAGTACTGAAGCTTTCTTT. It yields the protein CASSPSSTEAFF. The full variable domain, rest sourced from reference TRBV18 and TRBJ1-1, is NAGVMQNPRHLVRRRGQEARLRCSPMKGHSHVYWYRQLPEEGLKFMVYLQKENIIDESGMPKERFSAEFPKEGPSILRIQQVVRGDSAAYFCASSPSSTEAFFGQGTRLTVV.

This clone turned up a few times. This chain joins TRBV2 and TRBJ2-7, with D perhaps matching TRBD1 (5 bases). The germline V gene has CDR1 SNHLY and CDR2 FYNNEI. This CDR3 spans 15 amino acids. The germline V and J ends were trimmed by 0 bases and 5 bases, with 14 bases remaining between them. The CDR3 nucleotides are TGTGCCAGCAGTGAAGCGCCAGGGTCGGGTCACGAGCAGTACTTC. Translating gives CASSEAPGSGHEQYF.

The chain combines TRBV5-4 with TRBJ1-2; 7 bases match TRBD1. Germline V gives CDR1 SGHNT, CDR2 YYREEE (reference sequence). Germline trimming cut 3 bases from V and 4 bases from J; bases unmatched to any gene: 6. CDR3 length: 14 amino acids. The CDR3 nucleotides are TGTGCCAGCAGCTACGGACAGGACACCTATGGCTACACCTTC. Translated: CASSYGQDTYGYTF.

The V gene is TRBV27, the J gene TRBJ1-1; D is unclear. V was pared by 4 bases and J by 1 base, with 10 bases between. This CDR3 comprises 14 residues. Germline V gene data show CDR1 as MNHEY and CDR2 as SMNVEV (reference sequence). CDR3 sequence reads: CASSSVTANTEAFF. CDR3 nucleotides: TGTGCCAGCAGTTCAGTCACAGCGAACACTGAAGCTTTCTTT.

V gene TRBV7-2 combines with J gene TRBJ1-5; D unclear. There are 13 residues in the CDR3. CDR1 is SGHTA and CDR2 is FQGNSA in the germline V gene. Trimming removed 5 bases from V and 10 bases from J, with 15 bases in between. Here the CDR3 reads CASSPLRGFPQHF. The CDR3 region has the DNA TGTGCCAGCAGCCCCCTGCGGGGATTCCCCCAGCATTTT.

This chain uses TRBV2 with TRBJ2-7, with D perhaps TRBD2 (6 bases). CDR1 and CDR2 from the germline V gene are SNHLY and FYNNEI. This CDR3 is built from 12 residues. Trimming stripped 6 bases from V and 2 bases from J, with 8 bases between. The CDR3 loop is CASRGGTYEQYF. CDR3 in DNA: TGTGCCAGCAGAGGAGGGACCTACGAGCAGTACTTC.

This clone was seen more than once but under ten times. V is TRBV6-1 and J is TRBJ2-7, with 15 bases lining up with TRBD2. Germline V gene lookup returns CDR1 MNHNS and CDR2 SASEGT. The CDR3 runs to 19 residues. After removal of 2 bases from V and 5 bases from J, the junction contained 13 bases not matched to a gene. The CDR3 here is CASSESNVGTSGRINEQYF. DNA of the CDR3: TGTGCCAGCAGTGAAAGTAATGTCGGGACTAGCGGGAGGATAAACGAGCAGTACTTC.